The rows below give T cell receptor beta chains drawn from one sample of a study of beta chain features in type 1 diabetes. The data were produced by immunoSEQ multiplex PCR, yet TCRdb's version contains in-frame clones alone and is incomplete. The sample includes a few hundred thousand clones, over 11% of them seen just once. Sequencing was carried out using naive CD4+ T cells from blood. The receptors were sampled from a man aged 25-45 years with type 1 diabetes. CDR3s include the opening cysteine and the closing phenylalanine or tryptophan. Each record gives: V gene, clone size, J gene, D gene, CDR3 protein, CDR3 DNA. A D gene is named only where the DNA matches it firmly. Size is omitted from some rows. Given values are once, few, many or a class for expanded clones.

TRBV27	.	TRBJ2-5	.	CASSAPVRGWETQYF	TGTGCCAGCAGTGCTCCTGTCAGGGGCTGGGAGACCCAGTACTTC
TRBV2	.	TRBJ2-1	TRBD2	CAGGSGITGEQFF	TGTGCGGGGGGAAGCGGGATCACGGGGGAGCAGTTCTTC
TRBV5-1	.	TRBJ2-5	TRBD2	CASSPLAGVSGQETQYF	TGCGCCAGCAGCCCCCTAGCGGGAGTTAGTGGTCAAGAGACCCAGTACTTC
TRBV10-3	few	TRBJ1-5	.	CASGRGRDQPQHF	TGTGCCTCCGGTCGGGGTCGTGATCAGCCCCAGCATTTT
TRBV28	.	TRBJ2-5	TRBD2	CASNSPTSWGETQYF	TGTGCCAGCAACTCCCCGACTAGCTGGGGTGAGACCCAGTACTTC
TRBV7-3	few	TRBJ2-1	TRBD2	CASSSGTSAYNEQFF	TGTGCCAGCAGCTCCGGGACTAGCGCCTACAATGAGCAGTTCTTC
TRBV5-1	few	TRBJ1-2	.	CASSPDSYSGGYTF	TGCGCCAGCAGCCCGGACAGCTACTCCGGCGGCTACACCTTC
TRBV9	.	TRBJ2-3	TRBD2	CASSILAGAGDTQYF	TGTGCCAGCAGCATACTAGCGGGAGCAGGGGATACGCAGTATTTT
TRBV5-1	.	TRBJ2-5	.	CASSSSGTFAFGETQYF	TGCGCCAGCAGCTCCTCCGGGACATTCGCATTTGGAGAGACCCAGTACTTC
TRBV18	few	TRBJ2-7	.	CASSPMTGKTNLEQYF	TGTGCCAGCTCACCGATGACCGGGAAGACCAACCTCGAGCAGTACTTC
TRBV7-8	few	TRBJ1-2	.	CASSPGEGYGYTF	TGTGCCAGCAGCCCAGGGGAGGGCTATGGCTACACCTTC
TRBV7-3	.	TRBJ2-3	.	CASSLERRVIKPTQYF	TGTGCCAGCAGCTTAGAGCGGAGGGTCATAAAGCCTACGCAGTATTTT
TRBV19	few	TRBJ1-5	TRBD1	CASRDRDRQPQHF	TGTGCCAGCCGGGACAGGGACCGTCAGCCCCAGCATTTT
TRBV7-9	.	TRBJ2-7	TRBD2	CASSLGSGRDEQYF	TGTGCCAGCAGCTTAGGTAGCGGGCGCGACGAGCAGTACTTC
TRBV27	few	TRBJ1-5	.	CASRLTPSNQPQHF	TGTGCCAGCAGGCTAACCCCTAGCAATCAGCCCCAGCATTTT
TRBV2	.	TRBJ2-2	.	CASSVGVGELFF	TGTGCCAGCAGTGTAGGAGTTGGGGAGCTGTTTTTT
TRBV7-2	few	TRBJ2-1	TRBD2	CASSSKEVGLGINEQFF	TGTGCCAGCAGCTCTAAAGAGGTGGGACTAGGGATCAATGAGCAGTTCTTC
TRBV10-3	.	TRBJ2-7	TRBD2	CAIRETSGRPYEQYF	TGTGCCATCAGGGAGACTAGCGGGAGACCCTACGAGCAGTACTTC
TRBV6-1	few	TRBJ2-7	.	CASRQGGYEQYF	TGTGCCAGCCGGCAGGGGGGCTACGAGCAGTACTTC
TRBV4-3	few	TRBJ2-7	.	CASSRNPSGNPYEQYF	TGCGCCAGCAGCCGGAACCCCTCAGGGAATCCCTACGAGCAGTACTTC
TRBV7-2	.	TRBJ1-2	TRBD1	CASSSSTGGRLGSTF	TGTGCCAGCAGCTCGTCGACAGGGGGTCGTTTGGGAAGTACCTTC
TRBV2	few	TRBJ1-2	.	CASSGTGIGYGYTF	TGTGCCAGCAGCGGTACAGGGATAGGTTATGGCTACACCTTC
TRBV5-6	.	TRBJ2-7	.	CASRRGSSYEQYF	TGTGCCAGCAGAAGGGGATCCTCCTACGAGCAGTACTTC
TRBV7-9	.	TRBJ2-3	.	CASSWGLVTDTQYF	TGTGCCAGCAGCTGGGGACTGGTCACAGATACGCAGTATTTT
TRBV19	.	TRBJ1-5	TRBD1	CASSAGTVFNQPQHF	TGTGCCAGTAGCGCCGGGACAGTTTTCAATCAGCCCCAGCATTTT
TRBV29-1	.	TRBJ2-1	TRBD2	CSVYNLAASSYNEQFF	TGCAGCGTTTATAACCTAGCGGCGAGCTCCTACAATGAGCAGTTCTTC
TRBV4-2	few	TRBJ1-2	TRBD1	CASSLRGQDYGYTF	TGTGCCAGCAGCCTCCGAGGACAGGACTATGGCTACACCTTC
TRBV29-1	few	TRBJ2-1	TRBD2	CSVEVASGPPNEQFF	TGCAGCGTTGAAGTGGCTAGCGGGCCCCCAAATGAGCAGTTCTTC
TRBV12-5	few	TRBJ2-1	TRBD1	CASGFGTGPYNEQFF	TGTGCTAGTGGTTTCGGGACAGGCCCTTACAATGAGCAGTTCTTC
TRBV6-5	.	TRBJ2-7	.	CASSLYRETEQYF	TGTGCCAGCAGTCTATACAGGGAGACCGAGCAGTACTTC
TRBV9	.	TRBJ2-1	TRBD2	CASSVASGSRTYNEQFF	TGTGCCAGCAGCGTGGCTAGCGGGAGTAGAACCTACAATGAGCAGTTCTTC
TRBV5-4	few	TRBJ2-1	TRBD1	CASSLGQGASYNEQFF	TGTGCCAGCAGCTTGGGACAGGGGGCTTCCTACAATGAGCAGTTCTTC
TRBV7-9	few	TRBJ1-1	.	CASSPKTGSGTEAFF	TGTGCCAGCAGCCCAAAAACAGGGTCGGGCACTGAAGCTTTCTTT
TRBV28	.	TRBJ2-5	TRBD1	CASSFGDRETQYF	TGTGCCAGCAGTTTTGGGGACAGAGAGACCCAGTACTTC
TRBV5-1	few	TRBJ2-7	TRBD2	CASSPGLVVYEQYF	TGCGCCAGCAGCCCGGGACTAGTAGTCTACGAGCAGTACTTC
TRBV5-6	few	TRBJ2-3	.	CASSARSGSTDTQYF	TGTGCCAGCAGCGCAAGGAGCGGATCGACAGATACGCAGTATTTT
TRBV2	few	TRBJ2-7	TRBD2	CASSPSLSGSNEQYF	TGTGCCAGCAGCCCCAGTCTAAGCGGGAGTAACGAGCAGTACTTC
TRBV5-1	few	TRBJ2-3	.	CASSLAQGSDTQYF	TGCGCCAGCAGCTTGGCCCAGGGATCCGATACGCAGTATTTT
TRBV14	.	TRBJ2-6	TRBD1	CASSQVRDRGHGANVLTF	TGTGCCAGCAGCCAAGTCAGGGACAGGGGGCACGGGGCCAACGTCCTGACTTTC
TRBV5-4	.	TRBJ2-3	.	CASSLPGLDTQYF	TGTGCCAGCAGCTTGCCCGGGTTGGATACGCAGTATTTT
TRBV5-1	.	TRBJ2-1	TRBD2	CASSLGGLSNEQFF	TGCGCCAGCAGCTTGGGGGGACTATCCAATGAGCAGTTCTTC
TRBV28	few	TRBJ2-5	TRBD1	CASSASGTGNQETQYF	TGTGCCAGCAGTGCCTCCGGGACAGGGAACCAAGAGACCCAGTACTTC
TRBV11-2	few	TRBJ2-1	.	CASSLARNNEQFF	TGTGCCAGCAGCTTAGCTAGAAACAATGAGCAGTTCTTC
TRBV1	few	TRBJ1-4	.	CTSSREMAADEKLFF	TGCACCAGCAGCCGGGAGATGGCCGCGGATGAAAAACTGTTTTTT
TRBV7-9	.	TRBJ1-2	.	CASSSQGSSYGYTF	TGTGCCAGCAGTTCACAGGGTTCAAGCTATGGCTACACCTTC
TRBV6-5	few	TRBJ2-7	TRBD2	CASSYHTAGGYEQYF	TGTGCCAGCAGTTACCATACAGCGGGAGGCTACGAGCAGTACTTC
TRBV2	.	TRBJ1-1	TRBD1	CASSVGQAMVAFF	TGTGCCAGCAGTGTAGGACAGGCGATGGTAGCTTTCTTT
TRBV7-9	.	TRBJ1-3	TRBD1	CASSEQGNPGNTIYF	TGTGCCAGCAGCGAACAGGGGAATCCTGGAAACACCATATATTTT
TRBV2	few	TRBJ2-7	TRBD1	CASRDRGYEQYF	TGTGCCAGCAGGGACAGGGGCTACGAGCAGTACTTC